One T cell receptor beta chain is described in this entry. The CDR3 covers 15 residues. Per the germline V gene, CDR1 is SNHLY and CDR2 is FYNNEI. V lost 6 bases and J lost 2; bases outside the gene matches: 4. TCRdb analysed the RT-PCR reads with MiXCR anew, one entry per CDR3 protein. This table holds more than 550,000 distinct CDR3 sequences, 12% to 15% found once. Sequenced input: memory CD4+ T cells from blood. The rearrangement uses TRBV2 and TRBJ2-3; 11 nucleotides agree with TRBD1. This TCR derives from a female donor in good health, serving as a healthy control. CDR3 sequence reads: CASSRDRGDTDTQYF. DNA of the CDR3: TGTGCCAGCAGCCGGGACAGGGGGGACACAGATACGCAGTATTTT.